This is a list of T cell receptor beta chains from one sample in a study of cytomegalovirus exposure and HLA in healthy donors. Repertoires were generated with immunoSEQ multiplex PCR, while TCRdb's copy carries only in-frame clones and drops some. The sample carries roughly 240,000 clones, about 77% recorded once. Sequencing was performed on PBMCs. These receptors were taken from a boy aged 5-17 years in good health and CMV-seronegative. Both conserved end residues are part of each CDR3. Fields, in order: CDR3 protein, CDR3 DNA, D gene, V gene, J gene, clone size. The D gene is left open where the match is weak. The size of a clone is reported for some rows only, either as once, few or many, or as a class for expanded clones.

CASSLYRADTQYF,TGTGCCAGCAGCTTATACAGGGCAGATACGCAGTATTTT,NA,TRBV7-2,TRBJ2-3,once
CASLIPGQLNTEAFF,TGCGCCAGCCTAATCCCGGGACAGCTGAACACTGAAGCTTTCTTT,TRBD1,TRBV4-1,TRBJ1-1,once
CSAPGGNTIYF,TGCAGTGCCCCAGGAGGAAACACCATATATTTT,NA,TRBV20-1,TRBJ1-3,NA
CASSQGRGNQPQHF,TGCGCCAGCAGCCAGGGGAGAGGCAATCAGCCCCAGCATTTT,NA,TRBV4-1,TRBJ1-5,NA
CASSNFGGGCEAFF,TGTGCCAGCAGTAACTTCGGGGGGGGCTGTGAAGCTTTCTTT,NA,TRBV6-1,TRBJ1-1,NA
CASSYSPAGYEQYF,TGTGCCAGCAGTTACTCTCCGGCGGGATACGAGCAGTACTTC,NA,TRBV6-5,TRBJ2-7,NA
CASSPRTGTGTEAFF,TGTGCCAGCAGCCCTCGGACAGGGACGGGGACTGAAGCTTTCTTT,TRBD1,TRBV11-3,TRBJ1-1,NA
CASSRPGQDYEQYF,TGTGCCAGCTCACGTCCGGGACAGGACTACGAGCAGTACTTC,TRBD1,TRBV18,TRBJ2-7,NA
CASSYASSYNEQFF,TGTGCCAGCAGTTACGCTAGCTCCTACAATGAGCAGTTCTTC,NA,TRBV6-5,TRBJ2-1,NA
CASSPGAHQETQYF,TGTGCCAGCAGCCCTGGGGCCCACCAAGAGACCCAGTACTTC,NA,TRBV14,TRBJ2-5,NA
CASTQSLWLANTGELFF,TGTGCCAGCACCCAAAGTTTGTGGCTAGCGAACACCGGGGAGCTGTTTTTT,NA,TRBV11-3,TRBJ2-2,NA
CASSQGPGSSYEQYF,TGCGCCAGCAGCCAAGGACCGGGGAGCTCCTACGAGCAGTACTTC,NA,TRBV4-1,TRBJ2-7,NA
CASSLTEFYEQYF,TGTGCCAGCAGCTTAACAGAATTCTACGAGCAGTACTTC,NA,TRBV7-9,TRBJ2-7,NA
CASGTGGMDTEAFF,TGTGCCTCCGGGACAGGGGGGATGGACACTGAAGCTTTCTTT,TRBD1,TRBV30,TRBJ1-1,NA
CASSTHQWDRGPETQYF,TGTGCCAGCAGCACCCACCAATGGGACAGGGGGCCTGAGACCCAGTACTTC,TRBD1,TRBV11-3,TRBJ2-5,NA
CAWSSDSTYEQYF,TGTGCCTGGAGTTCGGACAGCACCTACGAGCAGTACTTC,NA,TRBV30,TRBJ2-7,NA
CASRLGGRETQYF,TGCGCCAGCAGATTAGGAGGGAGGGAGACCCAGTACTTC,NA,TRBV5-1,TRBJ2-5,NA
CAISDTTGGDQPQHF,TGTGCCATCAGTGACACCACAGGGGGCGATCAGCCCCAGCATTTT,TRBD1,TRBV10-3,TRBJ1-5,NA
CASSHRGHDTGELFF,TGTGCCAGCAGCCACAGGGGGCATGACACCGGGGAGCTGTTTTTT,TRBD1,TRBV6-4,TRBJ2-2,NA
CASRGTGTGLYEQYF,TGTGCCAGCAGAGGCACCGGGACAGGACTTTACGAGCAGTACTTC,TRBD1,TRBV6-5,TRBJ2-7,NA
CASSPPTENTEAFF,TGTGCCAGCAGCCCGCCGACAGAGAACACTGAAGCTTTCTTT,NA,TRBV4-2,TRBJ1-1,NA
CASSPGLGVNQPQHF,TGTGCCAGCTCACCGGGGCTAGGTGTAAATCAGCCCCAGCATTTT,NA,TRBV18,TRBJ1-5,NA
CASSLDYEQYF,TGCGCCAGCAGCTTGGATTATGAGCAGTACTTC,NA,TRBV5-1,TRBJ2-7,NA